This T cell receptor (beta chain) was recovered during a study of human T cells and chemical hapten exposure. TCRdb re-analysed the RACE reads in MiXCR, keeping a single row per CDR3 protein. Of about 120,000 distinct CDR3 sequences in the sample, about 11% were seen once. Regarding time point: patch test 3, about 24 weeks after DPC sensitization. As for treatment: therapeutic diphenylcyclopropenone sensitization with weekly scalp DPC. This clonotype occurred a few times. Its cognate antigen is unknown. Study-wide findings and caveats: Patch test score showed a positive correlation with PT1 expanded TCR counts.

Germline loops: CDR1 SGDLS, CDR2 YYNGEE. The V end was cut by 2 bases, the J end by 0 bases, with 14 bases between. This CDR3 comprises 17 residues. The chain has TRBV9 and TRBJ2-2; D possibly corresponds to TRBD1 (6 bases). Sequenced material: whole blood, taken in connection with sensitization to the hapten diphenylcyclopropenone (DPC). The source is a woman aged 45-65 years with alopecia areata. Some clones in this sample may be carry-over from other donors' samples. The CDR3 DNA reads TGTGCCAGCAGCGTCTTATCGGGGACAACGAACACCGGGGAGCTGTTTTTT. Protein sequence: CASSVLSGTTNTGELFF.